This record looks at one T cell receptor (beta chain) sequence and its context. What it recognizes is unknown. One end of the junction does not line up with germline, which may come from a read error. This entry belongs to a study of identical twins. Template switching added a universal primer site; cDNA carried unique molecular identifiers. MiXCR, run by TCRdb on the 5' RACE reads, gives a single entry per CDR3 protein. Here the sample spans under 900,000 distinct CDR3 sequences, roughly 18% being singletons. From germline, CDR1 is SGHRS and CDR2 YFSETQ. The CDR3 spans 13 residues. Notes on the study in general: Out-of-frame TCR alpha sharing observed in monozygotic twins exceeded model estimates. The degree of excess twin sharing was weaker in beta out-of-frame sequences.

Only healthy Caucasians were enrolled as donors. The same specimen was also included in a second study, on T cells expressing NK-cell markers.

The receptor's source is a woman younger than 35 in good health. The V gene is TRBV5-1, the J gene TRBJ2-1; D is ambiguous. Sequenced sample: PBMCs. CDR3 amino acids: CARSSRLTNEQFF. CDR3 in DNA: TGCGCCAGAAGCTCCCGATTAACCAATGAGCAGTTCTTC.